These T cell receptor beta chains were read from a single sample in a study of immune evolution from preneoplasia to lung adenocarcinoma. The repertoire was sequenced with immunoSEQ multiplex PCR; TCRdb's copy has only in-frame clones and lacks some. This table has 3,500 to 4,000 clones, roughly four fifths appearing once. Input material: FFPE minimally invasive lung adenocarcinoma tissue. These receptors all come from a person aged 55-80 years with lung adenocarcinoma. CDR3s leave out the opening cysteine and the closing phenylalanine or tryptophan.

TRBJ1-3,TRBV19,ASTEGPFSGNTIY
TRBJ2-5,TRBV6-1,ASSESGLQETQY
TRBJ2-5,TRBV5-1,ASSLVGQNQETQY
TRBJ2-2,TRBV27,ASSPPKETGELF
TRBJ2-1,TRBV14,ASSQRSPTSSYNEQF
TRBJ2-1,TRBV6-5,ASSSGRVGGYNEQF
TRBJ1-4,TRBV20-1,SARLFEKLF
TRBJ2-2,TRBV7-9,ASSSSRRATGELF
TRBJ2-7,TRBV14,ASSPRGPYEQY
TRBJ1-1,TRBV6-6,ASSYQNTEAF
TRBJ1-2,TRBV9,ASSVGLEGRGYT
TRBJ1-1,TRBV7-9,ASSLVGSGEAF
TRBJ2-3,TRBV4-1,ASSQEAAGTDTQY
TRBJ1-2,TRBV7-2,ASSLSEDGGYT
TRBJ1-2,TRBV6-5,ASRADNYGYT
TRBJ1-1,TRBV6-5,ASSQQGLNTEAF
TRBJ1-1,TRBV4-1,ASSQDLGKQNTEAF
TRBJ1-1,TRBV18,ASSPRQVPIEAF
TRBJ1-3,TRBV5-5,ASSPGAQGDPGNTIY
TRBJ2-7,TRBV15,ATSSNSGGAYEQY
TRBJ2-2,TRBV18,ASSPLQGRNTGELF
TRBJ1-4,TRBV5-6,ASSLQGGEKLF
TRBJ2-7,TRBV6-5,ASRRLGQAGEQY
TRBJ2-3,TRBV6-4,ASSDSAGEGTDTQY
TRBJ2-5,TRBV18,ASSTGSRVKTQY
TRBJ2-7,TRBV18,ASSPGGQLYEQY
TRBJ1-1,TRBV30,AWSVLNTEAF
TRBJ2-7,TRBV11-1,ASSFVGETYEQY
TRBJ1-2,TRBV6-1,ASSEGRGPGYT
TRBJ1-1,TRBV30,AWSRFEGDTEAF
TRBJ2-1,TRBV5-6,ASSPPGDRGGQF
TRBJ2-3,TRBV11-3,ASSFPTSGCTDTQY
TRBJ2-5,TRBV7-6,ASSSTQPGTQY
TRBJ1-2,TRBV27,ASSPVTGNNYGYT
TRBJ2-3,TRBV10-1,ASSPAKVGLAFYHTQY
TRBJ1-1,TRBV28,ASSLPGDQGPTEAF
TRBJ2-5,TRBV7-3,ASSPQGGETQY
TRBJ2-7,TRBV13,ASSSRDSHYEQY
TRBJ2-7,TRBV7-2,ASSFTSGGSEQY
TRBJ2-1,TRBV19,ASKEYGGSDNEQF
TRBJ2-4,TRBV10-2,ASSAGRGADQY
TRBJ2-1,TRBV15,ATSHGVSSYNEQF
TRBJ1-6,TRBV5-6,ASSRDRRPAGSPLH
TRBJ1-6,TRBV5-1,ASRDSGTGSNSPLH
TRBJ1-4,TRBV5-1,ASSLGGTGNEKLF
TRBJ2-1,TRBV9,ASSEGPRGYEQF
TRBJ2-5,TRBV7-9,ASSLLSPGSQETQY
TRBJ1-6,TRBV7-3,ASSLGGTGNSPLH
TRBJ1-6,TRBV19,ASSGREVYSSPLH
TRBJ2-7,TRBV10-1,ARPPGTDPYEQY
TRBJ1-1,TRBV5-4,ASSLNSGQGNTEAF
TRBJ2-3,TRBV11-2,ASSPGTSDTQY